Each of the 30 T cell receptor beta chains below was sequenced from the same sample in a study of T cell repertoires and Cas9 in healthy adults. Clones were read by immunoSEQ multiplex PCR, and TCRdb kept only the in-frame ones, dropping some. The sample lists some 21,000 clones, over 85% occurring once. Specimen: CD4+ effector T cells (CD127+, CD25-, CD137-, CD154-) from PBMCs; culture status not recorded. These receptors were obtained from a human donor in good health.

The chain combines TRBV18 with TRBJ1-1; no definite D call. CDR3 length: 12 amino acids. Germline V gene data show CDR1 as KGHSH and CDR2 as LQKENI. V lost 3 bases, J lost 7 bases, and 9 bases lay in between. The DNA for the CDR3 is TGTGCCAGCTCACCCGGGCGGGGTGAAGCTTTCTTT. Amino acid sequence: CASSPGRGEAFF.

The chain combines TRBV29-1 with TRBJ1-1; weak D call: TRBD1 (6 bases). V was shortened by 6 bases and J by 0 bases, with 11 bases between the two germline ends. The CDR3 contains 13 residues. Germline V gene data show CDR1 as SQVTM and CDR2 as ANQGSEA. CDR3 DNA: TGCAGCGTCGCTCAGGGGATGAACACTGAAGCTTTCTTT. Its translation is CSVAQGMNTEAFF.

The chain is built from TRBV18 and TRBJ1-1; the D gene is possibly TRBD1 (5 bases). The V and J ends lost 3 bases and 1 base respectively, with 15 bases between them. This CDR3 is built from 16 residues. Germline V gene sequence: CDR1 KGHSH, CDR2 LQKENI. In DNA form, the CDR3 reads TGTGCCAGCTCACCCCCAACGGGGGAGGGGAACACTGAAGCTTTCTTT. Protein sequence: CASSPPTGEGNTEAFF.

V and J are TRBV7-9 and TRBJ1-2; no clear D. V lost 1 base to trimming and J lost 1 base, with 10 bases between them. The CDR3 covers 15 residues. Germline V lookup: CDR1 SEHNR, CDR2 FQNEAQ (reference sequence). Here the CDR3 reads CASSLGPSLNYGYTF. CDR3 nucleotides: TGTGCCAGCAGCTTAGGGCCGTCGCTTAACTATGGCTACACCTTC.

The J gene is TRBJ2-5, the V gene TRBV4-1, with D unresolved. V was cut by 4 bases and J by 4 bases, with 10 bases left in between. Germline lookup yields CDR1 MGHRA and CDR2 YSYEKL. The CDR3 extends over 13 amino acids. The CDR3 nucleotides read TGCGCCAGCAGCCTTAGCTTCCGAGAGACCCAGTACTTC. Amino acids: CASSLSFRETQYF.

The chain links TRBV18 to TRBJ2-2; 8 nucleotides line up with TRBD2. J gave up 2 bases and V 1 base, and 3 bases lay outside the gene matches. The germline CDR1 and CDR2 sequences are KGHSH and LQKENI. This CDR3 spans 16 amino acids. CDR3 bases: TGTGCCAGCTCACCACTCCGGGGGGGAAACACCGGGGAGCTGTTTTTT. Residues: CASSPLRGGNTGELFF.

The CDR3 here is CASSPRTGMNTEAFF. As DNA, the CDR3 is TGTGCCAGCAGCCCCCGGACGGGAATGAACACTGAAGCTTTCTTT. The chain uses TRBV11-2 and TRBJ1-1; no clear D gene. Between the trimmed V and J ends, which lost 5 bases and 0 bases, there was a span of 13 bases. Germline V lookup: CDR1 SGHAT, CDR2 FQNNGV. The CDR3 is 15 residues long.

The chain employs TRBV18 and TRBJ2-1, with 8 nucleotides matching TRBD2. V trimming: 2 bases; J trimming: 6 bases; junction bases outside the gene matches: 9. In germline, CDR1 is KGHSH, CDR2 LQKENI. CDR3 length: 16 amino acids. CDR3 sequence (DNA): TGTGCCAGCTCACCATTCTCAGCGGGGGCCCTCAATGAGCAGTTCTTC. Translation: CASSPFSAGALNEQFF.

The genes are TRBV2 and TRBJ1-2; D is unclear. The length of the CDR3 is 15 residues. Trimming left V 4 bases short and J 2 bases short, with 14 bases between. Germline assignment: CDR1 SNHLY and CDR2 FYNNEI. CDR3 DNA: TGTGCCAGCAGTGGATGGACTCTCTCAAACTATGGCTACACCTTC. It translates to CASSGWTLSNYGYTF.

Only one count was recorded for this clone. The chain employs TRBV7-9 and TRBJ1-1; no reliable D call. Per germline, CDR1 SEHNR and CDR2 FQNEAQ (reference sequence). Trimming shortened V by 5 bases and J by 7 bases, and 14 bases separated the two germline ends. This CDR3 comprises 13 residues. The CDR3 DNA reads as TGTGCCAGCAGCCCTGGTGGCCGGGTTGAAGCTTTCTTT. This sequence encodes CASSPGGRVEAFF.

This chain connects TRBV10-1 to TRBJ2-1, with 8 bases aligning to TRBD1. The CDR3 covers 11 residues. V was clipped by 8 bases and J by 7 bases; unmatched bases: 1. Per germline, CDR1 WNHNN and CDR2 SYGVQD (reference sequence). The DNA for the CDR3 is TGCGCCAGCGGACAGGGAAATGAGCAGTTCTTC. Translated, it gives CASGQGNEQFF.

This chain uses TRBV11-2 with TRBJ2-1; 8 bases align to TRBD1. The junction had 6 bases not matched to a gene; V was cut back by 4 bases and J by 4 bases. This CDR3 has 15 residues. Per the germline V gene, CDR1 is SGHAT and CDR2 is FQNNGV. Written as DNA, the CDR3 is TGTGCCAGCAGCTCGGGACAGGTAATTTACAATGAGCAGTTCTTC. Translated: CASSSGQVIYNEQFF.

The chain joins TRBV6-5 to TRBJ1-2, with D possibly matching TRBD1 (6 bases). This CDR3 is 13 amino acids long. Germline CDR1 and CDR2: MNHEY and SVGAGI. V shed 6 bases and J shed 7 bases, with 15 bases lying between them. CDR3 protein: CASRTTGTRGYTF. For the CDR3, the DNA is TGTGCCAGCAGAACAACAGGGACTCGTGGCTACACCTTC.

This chain links TRBV6-1 with TRBJ2-1, with a weak D call TRBD2 (6 bases). The CDR3 length is 15 residues. V was clipped by 3 bases and J by 0 bases, with 9 bases between them. The germline V gene has CDR1 MNHNS and CDR2 SASEGT. The CDR3 DNA reads TGTGCCAGCAGTGAGGAGGGAAACTCCTACAATGAGCAGTTCTTC. It is translated as CASSEEGNSYNEQFF.

The J gene is TRBJ2-2, the V gene TRBV6-6; D is unclear. Germline CDR1 and CDR2: MNHNY and SVGAGI (reference sequence). The germline V and J ends were trimmed by 5 bases and 4 bases, with 11 bases remaining between them. The CDR3 loop spans 14 amino acids. In nucleotides, the CDR3 is TGTGCCAGCAGTACGACACATAGCACCGGGGAGCTGTTTTTT. As protein: CASSTTHSTGELFF.

CDR3 loop: CASSLDLGGPFNEQFF. The CDR3 DNA sequence: TGTGCCAGCAGCTTAGATTTGGGCGGGCCATTCAATGAGCAGTTCTTC. The chain carries TRBV7-9 and TRBJ2-1, with D possibly TRBD2 on 5 matching bases. Trimming left V 1 base short and J 6 bases short, with 16 bases between. CDR3 length equals 16 residues. Germline lookup yields CDR1 SEHNR and CDR2 FQNEAQ (reference sequence).

CDR3 amino acids: CASSLTGAYEQYF. CDR3 nucleotides: TGCGCCAGCAGCTTGACAGGGGCCTACGAGCAGTACTTC. This chain uses TRBV5-1 with TRBJ2-7; 7 nucleotides line up with TRBD1. CDR3 size: 13 residues. CDR1 is SGHRS and CDR2 is YFSETQ in the germline V gene. Unmatched junction bases numbered 0, after V lost 1 base and J lost 2 bases.

This clone was counted a single time. V and J are TRBV10-2 and TRBJ2-2, with 9 nucleotides matching TRBD2. V was clipped by 0 bases and J by 3 bases; unmatched bases: 5. Germline CDR1 and CDR2: WSHSY and SAAADI. The CDR3 is 17 amino acids. The CDR3 is CASSESWRGGDTGELFF. The CDR3 nucleotides read TGCGCCAGCAGTGAGTCTTGGCGGGGGGGCGACACCGGGGAGCTGTTTTTT.

This chain uses TRBV6-5 with TRBJ2-7; D is undetermined. Trimming left V 6 bases short and J 3 bases short, with 18 bases between. Germline CDR1 reads MNHEY; CDR2 reads SVGAGI. This CDR3 has 15 residues. CDR3 nucleotide sequence: TGTGCCAGCAGGCCAACCTGGACGCAACTCTACGAGCAGTACTTC. Amino acids: CASRPTWTQLYEQYF.

This sequence joins TRBV11-2 and TRBJ1-1, with D perhaps TRBD1 (6 bases). Trimming took 1 base from V and 2 from J, leaving 8 bases between them. CDR3 length: 14 amino acids. Germline CDR1 SGHAT, CDR2 FQNNGV. The DNA of the CDR3 is TGTGCCAGCAGCTTAGCCGGGACAAACACTGAAGCTTTCTTT. Translation: CASSLAGTNTEAFF.

The J gene is TRBJ1-5, the V gene TRBV6-6, with D unresolved. V was pared by 5 bases and J by 7 bases, with 6 bases between. CDR3 length: 11 residues. Germline V gene sequence: CDR1 MNHNY, CDR2 SVGAGI (reference sequence). CDR3 amino acids: CASSDEQPQHF. The CDR3 DNA sequence: TGTGCCAGCAGTGACGAACAGCCCCAGCATTTT.

The gene calls are TRBV6-5 and TRBJ2-7; D is ambiguous. Germline values: CDR1 MNHEY, CDR2 SVGAGI. Trimming stripped 4 bases from V and 7 bases from J, with 11 bases between. CDR3 length: 12 amino acids. CDR3 protein: CASSSPQWEQYF. CDR3 bases: TGTGCCAGCAGTTCCCCACAGTGGGAGCAGTACTTC.

This sequence joins TRBV2 and TRBJ1-6; D remains unclear. CDR1 and CDR2 (germline): SNHLY, FYNNEI. The V gene lost 7 bases and the J gene lost 10 bases, with 14 bases spanning the gap. This CDR3 spans 13 amino acids. The CDR3 DNA follows: TGTGCCAGCAAACGGGAACTAGAATCACCCCTCCACTTT. It yields the protein CASKRELESPLHF.

The chain joins TRBV18 to TRBJ2-1, with 10 bases lining up with TRBD2. CDR3 length: 17 amino acids. Germline V CDR1 and CDR2: KGHSH, LQKENI. The ends lost 6 bases at V and 0 bases at J; junction bases unmatched: 8. DNA for the CDR3: TGTGCCAGCTCCCTTACTAGCGGGGAGAGCTCCTACAATGAGCAGTTCTTC. Amino acid sequence: CASSLTSGESSYNEQFF.

V and J are TRBV11-2 and TRBJ1-6; D is perhaps TRBD1 (5 bases). V was trimmed by 5 bases and J by 6 bases, leaving 11 bases between them. The germline gives CDR1 SGHAT, CDR2 FQNNGV. The CDR3 has 14 residues. The CDR3 spells CASSPGRSNSPLHF. The CDR3 region has the DNA TGTGCCAGCAGCCCGGGACGGAGTAATTCACCCCTCCACTTT.

The rearrangement uses TRBV5-4 and TRBJ2-7, with a weak D call TRBD1 (6 bases). The CDR3 runs 12 residues. Germline V gene sequence: CDR1 SGHNT, CDR2 YYREEE (reference sequence). Trimming took off 5 bases at V and 5 bases at J, with 11 bases between the two ends. The CDR3 loop reads CASSRTEHEQYF. CDR3 bases: TGTGCCAGCAGTCGGACAGAACACGAGCAGTACTTC.

The V gene is TRBV28, the J gene TRBJ2-6, with D perhaps being TRBD1 or TRBD2 (6 bases each). This CDR3 is 16 amino acids long. V was trimmed by 6 bases and J by 2 bases, leaving 14 bases between them. From germline, CDR1 is MDHEN and CDR2 SYDVKM. Here the CDR3 DNA reads TGTGCCAGCAGGTCGTGGGGGGCCCCTGGGGCCAACGTCCTGACTTTC. This translates into CASRSWGAPGANVLTF. Based on the CDR3 plus reference TRBV28 and TRBJ2-6, the full variable domain is DVKVTQSSRYLVKRTGEKVFLECVQDMDHENMFWYRQDPGLGLRLIYFSYDVKMKEKGDIPEGYSVSREKKERFSLILESASTNQTSMYLCASRSWGAPGANVLTFGAGSRLTVL.

The CDR3 sequence: CASTFGGSEETQYF. CDR3 DNA sequence: TGTGCCAGCACGTTCGGGGGTTCGGAAGAGACCCAGTACTTC. V is TRBV6-1 and J is TRBJ2-5; D might be TRBD2 (6 bases). Between the trimmed V and J ends, which lost 7 bases and 3 bases, there was a span of 15 bases. CDR1 and CDR2 from the germline V gene are MNHNS and SASEGT. This CDR3 is built from 14 residues.

The V and J genes are TRBV6-6 and TRBJ2-2; D not resolved. This CDR3 region has 14 residues. Trimming cost V 10 bases and J 0 bases, with 12 bases left between them. Per germline, CDR1 MNHNY and CDR2 SVGAGI (reference sequence). The CDR3 region has the DNA TGTGCCACCTCTGTTGGGGCGAACACCGGGGAGCTGTTTTTT. Residues: CATSVGANTGELFF.

Written as DNA, the CDR3 is TGCGCCAGCAGCTTGGAGGCAGGGAGCGCTGGCTACACCTTC. Protein: CASSLEAGSAGYTF. The J gene is TRBJ1-2, the V gene TRBV5-1, with D perhaps matching TRBD1 (5 bases). V lost 0 bases to trimming and J lost 7 bases, with 13 bases between them. In germline, CDR1 is SGHRS, CDR2 YFSETQ. The CDR3 totals 14 residues.